The 28 T cell receptor beta chains given below trace back to one sample, sequenced in a study of T cells in Graves' hyperthyroidism and ophthalmopathy. RNA transcripts served as the template for amplifying TCR beta CDR3 regions. Carried out on the TCR CDR3, a first-round RT-PCR used the HTBI primer set. TCRdb itself ran the multiplex PCR reads through MiXCR, one entry per CDR3 protein. Among fewer than 200,000 distinct CDR3 sequences listed, about 9.4% were seen once. The sample was blood. These receptors were obtained from a woman aged 18 to 35 with Graves' hyperthyroidism that later progressed to Graves' ophthalmopathy.

This clonotype was picked up many times. The rearrangement joins TRBV7-6 to TRBJ2-2; possibly TRBD2 for D (5 bases). The ends were cut back, 5 bases at V and 11 bases at J, with 12 bases in the middle. Germline V CDR1 and CDR2: SGHVS, FNYEAQ. This CDR3 comprises 12 residues. The CDR3 DNA follows: TGTGCCAGCAGCCCATCATCGGGAGAGCTGTTTTTT. Translation: CASSPSSGELFF.

V and J are TRBV28 and TRBJ2-2, with 9 bases matching TRBD2. This CDR3 has 20 residues. V gave up 1 base and J gave up 0 bases; unmatched junction bases: 12. In germline, CDR1 is MDHEN, CDR2 SYDVKM. CDR3 sequence: CASSLYEGREGFANTGELFF. The CDR3 nucleotides read TGTGCCAGCAGTTTATATGAGGGGCGGGAGGGGTTCGCGAACACCGGGGAGCTGTTTTTT. Complete variable domain (other parts from reference TRBV28 and TRBJ2-2): DVKVTQSSRYLVKRTGEKVFLECVQDMDHENMFWYRQDPGLGLRLIYFSYDVKMKEKGDIPEGYSVSREKKERFSLILESASTNQTSMYLCASSLYEGREGFANTGELFFGEGSRLTVL.

This clonotype was seen at least ten times. The rearrangement links TRBV24-1 to TRBJ2-5; D gene unclear. The CDR3 totals 13 residues. From germline, CDR1 is KGHDR and CDR2 SFDVKD. Trimming pared 6 bases from V and 1 base from J, leaving 8 bases between. The DNA for the CDR3 is TGTGCCACCAGTAGGTCTGGCCAAGAGACCCAGTACTTC. It yields the protein CATSRSGQETQYF.

This clonotype has at least ten counts. The rearrangement uses TRBV19 and TRBJ2-3, with TRBD2 matching over 11 bases. The CDR3 totals 15 residues. J was trimmed by 4 bases and V by 5 bases; bases with no gene match: 5. The germline gives CDR1 LNHDA, CDR2 SQIVND (reference sequence). CDR3 residues: CASSSLAGDSDTQYF. Here the CDR3 DNA reads TGTGCCAGTAGTTCACTAGCGGGAGATTCAGATACGCAGTATTTT.

This clonotype was observed many times. The chain joins TRBV6-1 to TRBJ1-5; 9 nucleotides align to TRBD1. The V gene's germline CDR1 is MNHNS and CDR2 SASEGT. The V gene end was trimmed by 6 bases and the J gene end by 4 bases; junction bases not matched to a gene: 4. This CDR3 is built from 14 residues. As DNA, the CDR3 is TGTGCCAGCAGGTATGGACAGGGGAATCAGCCCCAGCATTTT. Amino acid sequence: CASRYGQGNQPQHF.

This clonotype was observed at least ten times. J is TRBJ1-2 and V is TRBV5-5, with D perhaps matching TRBD1 (5 bases). CDR1 is SGHKS, CDR2 YYEKEE, per germline (reference sequence). CDR3 length: 16 residues. V dropped 4 bases and J dropped 4 bases, with 20 bases sitting between them. The CDR3 reads CASSLVRQSGGYGYTF. The CDR3, as DNA: TGTGCCAGCAGCCTCGTTCGACAGTCCGGGGGCTATGGCTACACCTTC.

This clonotype is labeled medium-sized. The genes are TRBV11-2 and TRBJ2-3; 9 bases fit TRBD2. The J segment lost 1 base and the V segment lost 3 bases, leaving 2 bases of the junction unmatched. The CDR3 has 15 residues. Germline V lookup: CDR1 SGHAT, CDR2 FQNNGV. The CDR3 here is CASSFGGGGTDTQYF. The CDR3, as DNA: TGTGCCAGCAGCTTCGGCGGGGGGGGCACAGATACGCAGTATTTT.

The chain links TRBV6-1 to TRBJ1-3; D is unresolved. The germline V gene has CDR1 MNHNS and CDR2 SASEGT. CDR3 length equals 15 residues. Trimming took 0 bases from V and 0 from J, leaving 6 bases between them. The CDR3 loop reads CASSEALSSGNTIYF. As DNA, the CDR3 is TGTGCCAGCAGTGAAGCGCTAAGCTCTGGAAACACCATATATTTT.

This clonotype was seen many times. The chain employs TRBV18 and TRBJ2-5; no clear D gene. This CDR3 has 13 amino acids. V lost 0 bases, J lost 2 bases, and 4 bases lay in between. Germline V CDR1 and CDR2: KGHSH, LQKENI. The CDR3 bases are TGTGCCAGCTCACCACCGAATCAAGAGACCCAGTACTTC. Translated, it gives CASSPPNQETQYF.

This clonotype appeared many times. The V gene is TRBV14, the J gene TRBJ1-1; possibly TRBD1 for D (5 bases). CDR1 and CDR2 from the germline V gene are SGHDN and FVKESK. V shed 1 base and J shed 3 bases, with 21 bases lying between them. CDR3 size: 18 residues. The CDR3 spells CASSQVGTWLGVDTEAFF. CDR3 DNA sequence: TGTGCCAGCAGCCAAGTCGGGACGTGGCTAGGGGTGGACACTGAAGCTTTCTTT.

This clonotype has a handful of counts. The genes are TRBV7-3 and TRBJ2-5; 13 nucleotides match TRBD2. V shed 5 bases and J 5 bases; nucleotides not matched to a gene: 5. The CDR3 has 15 amino acids. From germline, CDR1 is SGHTA and CDR2 FQGTGA. The CDR3 loop reads CASSPTSGRSETQYF. Written as DNA, the CDR3 is TGTGCCAGCAGCCCGACTAGCGGGAGGTCGGAGACCCAGTACTTC.

This clonotype was counted ten times or more. The V gene is TRBV3-1, the J gene TRBJ2-7, with a weak D call TRBD1 (5 bases). The CDR3 extends over 14 amino acids. The germline gives CDR1 LGHDT, CDR2 YNNKEL (reference sequence). With 1 base removed from V and 0 bases from J, the gap between germline ends came to 7 bases. The CDR3 loop reads CASSQGTNSYEQYF. CDR3 DNA sequence: TGTGCCAGCAGCCAAGGGACAAACTCCTACGAGCAGTACTTC.

This clonotype has ten or more counts. The rearrangement joins TRBV28 to TRBJ2-3; D not certain. The CDR3 has 13 amino acids. V lost 5 bases and J lost 2, with 8 bases in between. CDR1 MDHEN and CDR2 SYDVKM come from the germline V gene. CDR3 amino acids: CASSLSLTDTQYF. CDR3 DNA sequence: TGTGCCAGCAGTCTAAGTCTCACAGATACGCAGTATTTT.

Ten or more counts support this clonotype. The CDR3 DNA follows: TGTGCCAGCAGCTTTGCCGGGACTCCATACTCTGGAAACACCATATATTTT. It codes for CASSFAGTPYSGNTIYF. The rearrangement joins TRBV11-2 to TRBJ1-3, with D perhaps TRBD1 (5 bases). The germline V and J ends were trimmed by 3 bases and 0 bases, with 15 bases remaining between them. Germline V lookup: CDR1 SGHAT, CDR2 FQNNGV. CDR3 size: 17 residues.

This clonotype showed up many times. The chain recombines TRBV24-1 with TRBJ2-3, with 9 nucleotides matching TRBD1. Germline V lookup: CDR1 KGHDR, CDR2 SFDVKD. The CDR3 length is 17 residues. Trimming at V came to 4 bases and at J to 0 bases, leaving 7 bases not matched to a gene. CDR3 bases: TGTGCCACCAGTGACTTGAGGACAGGGGCCAGCACAGATACGCAGTATTTT. This gives the protein CATSDLRTGASTDTQYF.

There are many counts of this clonotype. The rearrangement links TRBV11-2 to TRBJ2-7; possible D gene TRBD2, 5 bases. The CDR3 contains 13 residues. Looked up from germline, CDR1 is SGHAT and CDR2 is FQNNGV. V lost 6 bases to trimming and J lost 1 base, with 10 bases between them. The CDR3 DNA reads TGTGCCAGCAGTTGGGAGCTATCCTACGAGCAGTACTTC. It translates to CASSWELSYEQYF.

This clonotype occurred many times. V usage is TRBV7-9 and J usage is TRBJ1-1; TRBD1 matches at 12 bases. Germline V gene data show CDR1 as SEHNR and CDR2 as FQNEAQ (reference sequence). V lost 0 bases and J lost 0; bases outside the gene matches: 5. The CDR3 length is 18 residues. CDR3 protein: CASSLAGTGGHMNTEAFF. The CDR3 DNA sequence: TGTGCCAGCAGCTTAGCGGGGACAGGGGGCCACATGAACACTGAAGCTTTCTTT.

This clonotype has only a few counts. Possible read error: a much larger clone is one base away. The rearrangement links TRBV7-9 to TRBJ2-1, with 13 bases lining up with TRBD2. CDR1 and CDR2 (germline): SEHNR, FQNEAQ (reference sequence). The CDR3 spans 20 residues. The CDR3 DNA is TGTGCCAGCAGCTTAGCTGCGGGACTAGCGGGATCCAGCTCCTACAATGAGCAGTCCTTC. As protein: CASSLAAGLAGSSSYNEQSF. The full variable domain, in which reference TRBV7-9 and TRBJ2-1 provide the parts outside the CDR3, is DTGVSQNPRHKITKRGQNVTFRCDPISEHNRLYWYRQTLGQGPEFLTYFQNEAQLEKSRLLSDRFSAERPKGSFSTLEIQRTEQGDSAMYLCASSLAAGLAGSSSYNEQSFGPGTRLTVL.

This clonotype was picked up a small number of times. CDR3 coding DNA: TGCGCCAGCAGCTTAGAGGGTGCAACTAATGAAAAACTGTTTTTT. Its translation is CASSLEGATNEKLFF. The chain combines TRBV5-1 with TRBJ1-4; D gene ambiguous. The CDR3 sequence is 15 residues long. Looked up from germline, CDR1 is SGHRS and CDR2 is YFSETQ. Deletions cut 2 bases from V and 0 bases from J, with 8 bases between.

In this sample, this clonotype turned up a few times. This chain links TRBV5-1 with TRBJ1-4, with 7 bases fitting TRBD1. The CDR3 has 16 amino acids. With 4 bases clipped from V and 2 bases from J, the junction kept 8 bases outside the gene matches. In germline, CDR1 is SGHRS, CDR2 YFSETQ. The CDR3: CASSPDRQGTNEKLFF. DNA for the CDR3: TGCGCCAGCAGCCCTGACCGACAGGGTACTAATGAAAAACTGTTTTTT.

In its sample, this clonotype was seen a few times. The V call is TRBV6-1, the J call TRBJ1-6; tentative D call: TRBD1 (6 bases). Germline V gene data show CDR1 as MNHNS and CDR2 as SASEGT. The CDR3 has 15 residues. V lost 5 bases to trimming and J lost 7 bases, with 15 bases between them. The CDR3 DNA is TGTGCCAGCAGTTACGCGGGACAATTAAATTCACCCCTCCACTTT. Protein: CASSYAGQLNSPLHF.

This clonotype occurred many times. This chain uses TRBV9 with TRBJ2-7; 8 bases align to TRBD2. J was trimmed by 3 bases and V by 0 bases; bases with no gene match: 5. The CDR3 totals 15 residues. The V gene's germline CDR1 is SGDLS and CDR2 YYNGEE. DNA for the CDR3: TGTGCCAGCAGCGTAGGAGCGGGAGACGACTACGAGCAGTACTTC. Translation gives CASSVGAGDDYEQYF.

This clonotype was counted many times. The chain couples TRBV12-3 or TRBV12-4 to TRBJ1-2; D not certain. This CDR3 has 14 residues. V lost 4 bases and J lost 4, with 13 bases in between. CDR3 loop: CASSSSSVPYGYTF. The CDR3, as DNA: TGTGCCAGCAGTTCCTCGTCCGTCCCCTATGGCTACACCTTC.

This clonotype was detected many times. J is TRBJ2-1 and V is TRBV20-1; 7 bases map to TRBD2. V gave up 5 bases and J gave up 9 bases; unmatched junction bases: 13. The CDR3 is 14 residues long. Looked up from germline, CDR1 is DFQATT and CDR2 is SNEGSKA (reference sequence). The CDR3 DNA reads TGCAGTGCTTCCTCCGGGCGGGGGTGGGGTGAGCAGTTCTTC. Translated: CSASSGRGWGEQFF.

This clonotype occurred many times. The genes are TRBV20-1 and TRBJ1-1, with TRBD1 as a possible D gene (6 bases). V was trimmed by 2 bases and J by 3 bases, leaving 22 bases between them. The germline V gene encodes CDR1 DFQATT and CDR2 SNEGSKA (reference sequence). This CDR3 has 17 amino acids. In DNA form, the CDR3 reads TGCAGTGCTAGAATTTACTTGGGACACGGAGGGGACACTGAAGCTTTCTTT. This translates into CSARIYLGHGGDTEAFF.

The table lists this clonotype with many counts. The V call is TRBV10-3, the J call TRBJ1-2; 8 bases agree with TRBD1. Per germline, CDR1 ENHRY and CDR2 SYGVKD. CDR3 length equals 14 residues. The V segment lost 10 bases and the J segment 8 bases; nucleotides outside the gene matches: 15. The CDR3 DNA reads TGTGCCACCGACTTAGGACAGGGACCGAGCGGCTACACCTTC. It encodes CATDLGQGPSGYTF.

In this sample, this clonotype turned up many times. The J gene is TRBJ2-6, the V gene TRBV6-1; a possible D gene is TRBD1 (6 bases). The CDR3 has 14 amino acids. Germline V gene data show CDR1 as MNHNS and CDR2 as SASEGT. V lost 6 bases, J lost 3 bases, and 9 bases lay in between. CDR3 sequence reads: CASRTGYGANVLTF. CDR3 coding DNA: TGTGCCAGCAGGACAGGATATGGGGCCAACGTCCTGACTTTC.

This clonotype showed up many times. This sequence joins TRBV25-1 and TRBJ1-2; possible D gene TRBD1, 5 bases. Trimming pared 9 bases from V and 2 bases from J, leaving 16 bases between. CDR1 is MGHDK, CDR2 SYGVNS, per germline. This CDR3 comprises 14 residues. CDR3 coding DNA: TGTGCCAGTTCACCCCGGGACGGGAACTATGGCTACACCTTC. Its translation is CASSPRDGNYGYTF.